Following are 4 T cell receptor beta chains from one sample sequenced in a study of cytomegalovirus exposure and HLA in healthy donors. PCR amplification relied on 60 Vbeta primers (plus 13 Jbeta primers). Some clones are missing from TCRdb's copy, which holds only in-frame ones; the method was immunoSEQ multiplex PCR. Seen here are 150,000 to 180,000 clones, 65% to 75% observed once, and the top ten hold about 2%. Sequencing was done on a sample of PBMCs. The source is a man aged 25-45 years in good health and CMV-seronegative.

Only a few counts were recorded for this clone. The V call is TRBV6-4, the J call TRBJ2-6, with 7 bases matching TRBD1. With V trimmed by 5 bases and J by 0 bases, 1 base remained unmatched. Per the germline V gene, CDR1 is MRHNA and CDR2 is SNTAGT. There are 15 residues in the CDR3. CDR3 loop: CASSRDSSGANVLTF. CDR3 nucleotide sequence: TGTGCCAGCAGTAGGGACAGCTCTGGGGCCAACGTCCTGACTTTC.

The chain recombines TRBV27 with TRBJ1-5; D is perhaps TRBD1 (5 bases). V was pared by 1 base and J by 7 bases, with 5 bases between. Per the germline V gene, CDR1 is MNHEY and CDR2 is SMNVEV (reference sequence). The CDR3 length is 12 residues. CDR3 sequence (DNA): TGTGCCAGCAGTTTATGGGGCCAGCCCCAGCATTTT. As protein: CASSLWGQPQHF.

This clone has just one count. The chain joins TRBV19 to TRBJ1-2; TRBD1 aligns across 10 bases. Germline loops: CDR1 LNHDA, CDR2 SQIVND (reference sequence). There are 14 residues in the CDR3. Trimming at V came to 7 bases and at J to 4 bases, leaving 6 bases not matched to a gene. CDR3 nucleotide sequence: TGTGCCAGTAATAGAGACAGGGGGCTCTATGGCTACACCTTC. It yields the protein CASNRDRGLYGYTF.

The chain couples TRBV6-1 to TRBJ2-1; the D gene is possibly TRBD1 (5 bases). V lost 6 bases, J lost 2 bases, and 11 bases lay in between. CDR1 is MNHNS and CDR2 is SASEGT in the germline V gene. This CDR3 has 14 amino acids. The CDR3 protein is CASRGLGTYNEQFF. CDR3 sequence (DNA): TGTGCCAGCAGGGGGCTGGGAACCTACAATGAGCAGTTCTTC.